The next 18 T cell receptor beta chains were all read from a single sample in a study of cytomegalovirus exposure and HLA in healthy donors. Use of 60 Vbeta and 13 Jbeta primers characterized the PCR. Profiling relied on immunoSEQ multiplex PCR, and the TCRdb table lists in-frame clones only, not all of them. Counted here are about 120,000 clones, 65% to 85% occurring once; the ten biggest clones make up under 4.5%. Input material: PBMCs. These receptors were taken from a man younger than 35 in good health and CMV-seropositive.

The chain recombines TRBV9 with TRBJ2-5, with 10 bases matching TRBD2. The better agreement between TRBJ2-7 and the DNA end casts doubt on the J call. The CDR3 length is 14 residues. Looked up from germline, CDR1 is SGDLS and CDR2 is YYNGEE. Here the CDR3 reads CASSVGLAGYEQYF. CDR3 bases: TGTGCCAGCAGCGTAGGACTAGCGGGCTACGAGCAGTACTTC.

The count of this clone is one. The chain joins TRBV5-1 to TRBJ1-2; 7 bases map to TRBD1. Unmatched junction bases numbered 9, after V lost 4 bases and J lost 3 bases. Germline assignment: CDR1 SGHRS and CDR2 YFSETQ. This CDR3 region has 15 residues. DNA for the CDR3: TGCGCCAGCAGCGCGACCGAAGGACAGGACTATGGCTACACCTTC. Translation: CASSATEGQDYGYTF.

This clone was counted between two and nine times. The chain is built from TRBV20-1 and TRBJ2-7, with D uncertain. V was clipped by 3 bases and J by 4 bases, with 7 bases between them. Germline-derived CDR1 and CDR2 are DFQATT and SNEGSKA (reference sequence). The CDR3 loop spans 11 amino acids. CDR3 DNA sequence: TGCAGTGCTAGTTCGGTTTACGAGCAGTACTTC. Its protein product is CSASSVYEQYF.

V gene TRBV21-1 combines with J gene TRBJ1-4; the D call of TRBD1 is as the table states it, not checked on the DNA. TRBV21-1 is termed a pseudogene. The CDR3 length is 17 residues. The CDR3 DNA is TGTGCCAGCAGCAAGAGGTCCAGAGACAGGGGGAATGAAAAACTGTTTTTT. It codes for CASSKRSRDRGNEKLFF.

The chain uses TRBV6-5 and TRBJ2-5; TRBD2 matches at 7 bases. TRBJ2-7 matches the DNA end more closely, so the J call is doubtful. Germline-derived CDR1 and CDR2 are MNHEY and SVGAGI. The CDR3 covers 13 residues. In nucleotides, the CDR3 is TGTGCCAGCAGCCGCGGACTAGTTTCCGAGCAGTACTTC. This encodes CASSRGLVSEQYF.

Remarks on this clone: One junction end does not reproduce the germline sequence, and a read error may be involved. The V call is TRBV7-9, the J call TRBJ2-1; TRBD1 aligns across 9 bases. This CDR3 has 16 amino acids. The germline gives CDR1 SEHNR, CDR2 FQNEAQ (reference sequence). The CDR3 DNA is TGTTCCAGCAGCTTAGGCGACAGGGGGTGGAACAATGAGCAGTTCTTC. It codes for CSSSLGDRGWNNEQFF.

V is TRBV9 and J is TRBJ2-5, with TRBD2 as a possible D gene (6 bases). The CDR3 length is 13 residues. V shed 6 bases and J shed 7 bases, with 16 bases lying between them. Germline loops: CDR1 SGDLS, CDR2 YYNGEE. The CDR3 sequence is CASTDGSSRTQYF. DNA of the CDR3: TGTGCCAGCACCGACGGGAGTAGCAGGACCCAGTACTTC.

The CDR3 sequence is CSVPTGDYGYTF. CDR3 nucleotide sequence: TGCAGCGTTCCTACAGGGGACTATGGCTACACCTTC. V gene TRBV29-1 combines with J gene TRBJ1-2; 7 nucleotides align to TRBD1. V lost 5 bases, J lost 3 bases, and 3 bases stayed unmatched. CDR1 and CDR2 from the germline V gene are SQVTM and ANQGSEA. CDR3 length: 12 residues. Drawing the rest from reference TRBV29-1 and TRBJ1-2, the complete variable domain is SAVISQKPSRDICQRGTSLTIQCQVDSQVTMMFWYRQQPGQSLTLIATANQGSEATYESGFVIDKFPISRPNLTFSTLTVSNMSPEDSSIYLCSVPTGDYGYTFGSGTRLTVV.

The chain uses TRBV18 and TRBJ2-7; 8 bases match TRBD2. The CDR3 runs to 15 residues. Per the germline V gene, CDR1 is KGHSH and CDR2 is LQKENI. V lost 5 bases to trimming and J lost 2 bases; unmatched junction nucleotides: 8. CDR3 in amino acids: CASSSLAGQTYEQYF. CDR3 sequence (DNA): TGTGCCAGCTCATCGTTAGCGGGGCAGACCTACGAGCAGTACTTC.

The chain links TRBV18 to TRBJ1-1, with 7 bases aligning to TRBD1. Germline trimming cut 6 bases from V and 4 bases from J; bases unmatched to any gene: 8. This CDR3 has 14 amino acids. Germline V gives CDR1 KGHSH, CDR2 LQKENI. CDR3 DNA sequence: TGTGCCAGCTCGGTAGACAGGGCATTCACTGAAGCTTTCTTT. Protein product: CASSVDRAFTEAFF.

The chain combines TRBV9 with TRBJ1-6; D remains ambiguous. This CDR3 has 17 residues. CDR1 and CDR2 (germline): SGDLS, YYNGEE. V shed 0 bases and J shed 0 bases, with 10 bases lying between them. CDR3 sequence reads: CASSVGGPLSYNSPLHF. The CDR3 DNA is TGTGCCAGCAGCGTAGGCGGGCCCCTCTCCTATAATTCACCCCTCCACTTT.

This clone was counted only a few times. The V gene is TRBV7-8, the J gene TRBJ2-7, with 9 bases lining up with TRBD2. The germline CDR1 and CDR2 sequences are SGHVS and FQNEAQ. This CDR3 comprises 14 residues. Germline trimming cut 4 bases from V and 3 bases from J; bases unmatched to any gene: 4. CDR3 sequence (DNA): TGTGCCAGCAGCTCCGGGACTAGCTTCTACGAGCAGTACTTC. Its protein product is CASSSGTSFYEQYF.

The gene calls are TRBV7-9 and TRBJ2-1; D not certain. The CDR3 has 12 residues. V lost 5 bases, J lost 4 bases, and 6 bases lay in between. The germline V gene has CDR1 SEHNR and CDR2 FQNEAQ (reference sequence). The CDR3 spells CASSQKYNEQFF. CDR3 nucleotide sequence: TGTGCCAGCAGCCAGAAATACAATGAGCAGTTCTTC.

This chain connects TRBV2 to TRBJ2-7, with 7 bases lining up with TRBD1. The CDR3 is made up of 13 amino acids. V lost 6 bases to trimming and J lost 6 bases; unmatched junction nucleotides: 8. From germline, CDR1 is SNHLY and CDR2 FYNNEI. The CDR3 bases are TGTGCCAGCAGGGGAGACAGGGTTGGCGAGCAGTACTTC. This encodes CASRGDRVGEQYF.

The chain is built from TRBV9 and TRBJ2-3; D perhaps matches TRBD2 (6 bases). Germline CDR1 and CDR2: SGDLS and YYNGEE. This CDR3 spans 16 amino acids. Trimming pared 2 bases from V and 5 bases from J, leaving 18 bases between. CDR3 in DNA: TGTGCCAGCAGCGTCGAGGGCTGGGGGACTCAAGATACGCAGTATTTT. Translation: CASSVEGWGTQDTQYF. The variable domain in full, completed from reference TRBV9 and TRBJ2-3, reads DSGVTQTPKHLITATGQRVTLRCSPRSGDLSVYWYQQSLDQGLQFLIQYYNGEERAKGNILERFSAQQFPDLHSELNLSSLELGDSALYFCASSVEGWGTQDTQYFGPGTRLTVL.

This clone occurred a few times. V gene TRBV6-6 combines with J gene TRBJ2-7; weak D call: TRBD1 (5 bases). Germline V gene sequence: CDR1 MNHNY, CDR2 SVGAGI (reference sequence). This CDR3 contains 14 residues. DNA for the CDR3: TGTCCCCCCTGGGGCGGTGGGGAAAATTACGAGCAGTACTTC. Translating it yields CPPWGGGENYEQYF.

This rearrangement joins TRBV4-3 to TRBJ2-1, with D possibly matching TRBD1 (5 bases). Germline V gene lookup returns CDR1 LGHNA and CDR2 YSLEER. Trimming took off 4 bases at V and 8 bases at J, with 18 bases between the two ends. The CDR3 loop spans 15 amino acids. CDR3 in amino acids: CASSPTGGAEDEQFF. The DNA for the CDR3 is TGCGCCAGCAGCCCTACGGGTGGGGCCGAGGATGAGCAGTTCTTC.

The rearrangement uses TRBV5-1 and TRBJ1-6; possible D gene TRBD1, 6 bases. This CDR3 comprises 14 residues. V lost 4 bases and J 7 bases, leaving 12 bases between the germline ends. CDR1 is SGHRS and CDR2 is YFSETQ in the germline V gene. CDR3 sequence: CASSPPGENSPLHF. The CDR3 bases are TGCGCCAGCAGCCCCCCAGGGGAGAATTCACCCCTCCACTTT.